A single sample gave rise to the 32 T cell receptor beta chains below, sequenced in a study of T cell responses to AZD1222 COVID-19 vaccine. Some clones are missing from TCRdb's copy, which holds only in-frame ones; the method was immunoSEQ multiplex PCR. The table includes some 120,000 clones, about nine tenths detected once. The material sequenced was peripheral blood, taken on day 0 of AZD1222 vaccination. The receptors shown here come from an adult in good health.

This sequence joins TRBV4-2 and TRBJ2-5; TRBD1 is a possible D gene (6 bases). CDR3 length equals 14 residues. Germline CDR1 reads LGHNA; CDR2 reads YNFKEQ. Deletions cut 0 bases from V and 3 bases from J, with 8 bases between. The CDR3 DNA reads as TGTGCCAGCAGCCAAGAAAGGACAGAAGAGACCCAGTACTTC. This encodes CASSQERTEETQYF.

The CDR3 bases are TGTGCCAGCAGTTTGGTCCTGGGAACAGATACGCAGTATTTT. Translated: CASSLVLGTDTQYF. The rearrangement joins TRBV27 to TRBJ2-3; D unresolved. Germline loops: CDR1 MNHEY, CDR2 SMNVEV (reference sequence). The CDR3 loop spans 14 amino acids. Trimming removed 3 bases from V and 3 bases from J, with 10 bases in between.

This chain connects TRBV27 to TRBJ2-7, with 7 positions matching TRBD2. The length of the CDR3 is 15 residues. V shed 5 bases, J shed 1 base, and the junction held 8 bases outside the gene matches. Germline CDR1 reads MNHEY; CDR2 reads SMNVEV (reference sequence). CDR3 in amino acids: CASSIGEGWSYEQYF. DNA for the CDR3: TGTGCCAGCAGTATAGGGGAGGGTTGGTCCTACGAGCAGTACTTC.

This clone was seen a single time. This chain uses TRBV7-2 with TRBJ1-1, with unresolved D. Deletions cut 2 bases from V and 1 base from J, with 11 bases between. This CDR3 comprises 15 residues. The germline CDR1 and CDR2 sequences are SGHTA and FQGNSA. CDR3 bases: TGTGCCAGCAGCTTATTCCGACGGCAGAACACTGAAGCTTTCTTT. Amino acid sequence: CASSLFRRQNTEAFF.

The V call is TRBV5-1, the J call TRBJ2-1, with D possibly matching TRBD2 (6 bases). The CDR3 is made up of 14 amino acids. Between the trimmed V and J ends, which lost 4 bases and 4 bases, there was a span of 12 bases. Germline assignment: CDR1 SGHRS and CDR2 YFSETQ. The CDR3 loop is CASSARDWYNEQFF. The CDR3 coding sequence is TGCGCCAGCAGCGCCCGGGACTGGTACAATGAGCAGTTCTTC.

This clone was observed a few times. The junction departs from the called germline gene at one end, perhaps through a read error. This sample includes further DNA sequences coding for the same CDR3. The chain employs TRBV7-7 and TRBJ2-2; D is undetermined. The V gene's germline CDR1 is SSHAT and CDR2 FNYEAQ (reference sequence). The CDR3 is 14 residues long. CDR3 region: CASSLGQNTGELFF. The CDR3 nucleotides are TGTGCTAGCAGCTTAGGGCAGAACACCGGGGAGCTGTTTTTT.

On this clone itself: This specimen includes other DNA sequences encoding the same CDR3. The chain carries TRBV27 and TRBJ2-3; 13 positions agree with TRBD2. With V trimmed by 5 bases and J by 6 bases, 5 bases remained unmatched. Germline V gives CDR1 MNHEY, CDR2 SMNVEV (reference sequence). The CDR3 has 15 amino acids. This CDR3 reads CASSPGLAGVDTQYF. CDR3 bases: TGTGCCAGCAGTCCAGGACTAGCGGGAGTGGATACGCAGTATTTT.

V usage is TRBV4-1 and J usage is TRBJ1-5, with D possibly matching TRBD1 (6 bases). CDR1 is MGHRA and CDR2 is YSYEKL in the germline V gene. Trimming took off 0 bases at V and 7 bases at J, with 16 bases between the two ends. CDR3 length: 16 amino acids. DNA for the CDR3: TGCGCCAGCAGCCAAGATTTTAGCACAGGGAAACAGCCCCAGCATTTT. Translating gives CASSQDFSTGKQPQHF.

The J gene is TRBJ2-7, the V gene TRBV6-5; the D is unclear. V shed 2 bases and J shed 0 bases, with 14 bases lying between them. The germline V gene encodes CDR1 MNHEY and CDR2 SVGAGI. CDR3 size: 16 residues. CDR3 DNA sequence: TGTGCCAGCAGTTACGGGTCAGGTACCCTCTCCTACGAGCAGTACTTC. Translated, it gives CASSYGSGTLSYEQYF.

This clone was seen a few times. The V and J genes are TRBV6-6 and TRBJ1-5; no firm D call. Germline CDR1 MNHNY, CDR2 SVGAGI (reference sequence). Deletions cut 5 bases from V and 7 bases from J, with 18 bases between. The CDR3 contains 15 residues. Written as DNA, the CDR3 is TGTGCCAGCAGTCCCTCAACCTCCGCCGTCCAGCCCCAGCATTTT. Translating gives CASSPSTSAVQPQHF.

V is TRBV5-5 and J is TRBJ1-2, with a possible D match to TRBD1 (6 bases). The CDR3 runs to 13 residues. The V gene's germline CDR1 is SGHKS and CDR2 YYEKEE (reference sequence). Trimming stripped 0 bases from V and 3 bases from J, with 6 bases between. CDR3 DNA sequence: TGTGCCAGCAGCTTGGCAGGGGACTATGGCTACACCTTC. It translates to CASSLAGDYGYTF.

The CDR3 bases are TGTGCCAGCAGTCCGAACTATGGCTACACCTTC. Translating gives CASSPNYGYTF. The chain couples TRBV6-2 or TRBV6-3 to TRBJ1-2; no reliable D call. V lost 5 bases and J 2 bases, leaving 3 bases between the germline ends. Germline V lookup: CDR1 MNHEY, CDR2 SVGEGT. The CDR3 sequence is 11 residues long.

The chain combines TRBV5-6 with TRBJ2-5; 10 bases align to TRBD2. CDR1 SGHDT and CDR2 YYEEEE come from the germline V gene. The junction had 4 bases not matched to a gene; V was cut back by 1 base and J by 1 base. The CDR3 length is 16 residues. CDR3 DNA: TGTGCCAGCAGCTTGTTTAGCGGGAGGAGCCAAGAGACCCAGTACTTC. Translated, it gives CASSLFSGRSQETQYF.

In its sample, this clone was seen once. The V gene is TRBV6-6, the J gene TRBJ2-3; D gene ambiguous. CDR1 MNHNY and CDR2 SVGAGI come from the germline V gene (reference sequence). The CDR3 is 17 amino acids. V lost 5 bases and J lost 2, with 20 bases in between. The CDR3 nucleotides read TGTGCCAGCAGTCAGACCTTTGGCGGAGCATCCACAGATACGCAGTATTTT. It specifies CASSQTFGGASTDTQYF.

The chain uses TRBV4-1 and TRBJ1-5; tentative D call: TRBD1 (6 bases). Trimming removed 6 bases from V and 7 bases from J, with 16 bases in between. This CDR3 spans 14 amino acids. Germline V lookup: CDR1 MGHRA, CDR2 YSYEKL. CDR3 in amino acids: CASSSLPGGQPQHF. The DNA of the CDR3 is TGCGCCAGCAGTTCTCTCCCTGGGGGCCAGCCCCAGCATTTT.

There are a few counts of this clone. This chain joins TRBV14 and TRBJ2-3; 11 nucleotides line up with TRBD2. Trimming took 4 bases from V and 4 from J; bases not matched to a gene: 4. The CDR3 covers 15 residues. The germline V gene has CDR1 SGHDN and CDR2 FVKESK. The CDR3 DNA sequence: TGTGCCAGCAGCCGGACTAGCGGGTTGTCAGATACGCAGTATTTT. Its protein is CASSRTSGLSDTQYF.

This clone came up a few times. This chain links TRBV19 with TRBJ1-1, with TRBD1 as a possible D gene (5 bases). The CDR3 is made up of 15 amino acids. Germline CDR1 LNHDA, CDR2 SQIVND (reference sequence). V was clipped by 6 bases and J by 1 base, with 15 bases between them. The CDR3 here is CASSPVTAPNTEAFF. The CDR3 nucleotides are TGTGCCAGTAGCCCCGTGACAGCACCGAACACTGAAGCTTTCTTT.

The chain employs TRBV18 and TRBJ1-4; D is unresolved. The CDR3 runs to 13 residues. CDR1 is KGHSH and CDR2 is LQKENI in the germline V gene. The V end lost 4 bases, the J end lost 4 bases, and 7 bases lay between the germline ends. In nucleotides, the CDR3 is TGTGCCAGCTCACAACCAAATAATGAAAAACTGTTTTTT. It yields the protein CASSQPNNEKLFF.

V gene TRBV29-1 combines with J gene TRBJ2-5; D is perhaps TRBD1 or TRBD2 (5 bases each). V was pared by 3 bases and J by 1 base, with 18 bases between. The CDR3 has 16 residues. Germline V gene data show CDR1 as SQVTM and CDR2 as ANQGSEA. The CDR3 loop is CSVDRTETAAQETQYF. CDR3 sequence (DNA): TGCAGCGTTGATCGGACTGAGACAGCCGCCCAAGAGACCCAGTACTTC.

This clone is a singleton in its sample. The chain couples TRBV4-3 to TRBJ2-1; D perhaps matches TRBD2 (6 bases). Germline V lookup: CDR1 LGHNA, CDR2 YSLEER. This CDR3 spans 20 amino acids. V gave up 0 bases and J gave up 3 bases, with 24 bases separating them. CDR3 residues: CASSQEPLARAPDDYNEQFF. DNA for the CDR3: TGCGCCAGCAGCCAAGAACCCCTAGCGAGAGCCCCTGATGACTACAATGAGCAGTTCTTC.

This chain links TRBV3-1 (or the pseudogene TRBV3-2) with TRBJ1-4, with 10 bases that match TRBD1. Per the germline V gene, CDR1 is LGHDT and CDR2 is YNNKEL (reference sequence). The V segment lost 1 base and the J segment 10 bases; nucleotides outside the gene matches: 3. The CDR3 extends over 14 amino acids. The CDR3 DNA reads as TGTGCCAGCAGCCAAGGACAGGGGGCAGGAAAACTGTTTTTT. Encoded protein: CASSQGQGAGKLFF.

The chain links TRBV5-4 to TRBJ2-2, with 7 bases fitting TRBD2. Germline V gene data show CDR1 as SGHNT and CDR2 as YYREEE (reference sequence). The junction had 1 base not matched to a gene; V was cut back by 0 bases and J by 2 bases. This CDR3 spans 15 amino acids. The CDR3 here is CASSLGAGNTGELFF. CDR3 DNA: TGTGCCAGCAGCTTGGGAGCGGGAAACACCGGGGAGCTGTTTTTT.

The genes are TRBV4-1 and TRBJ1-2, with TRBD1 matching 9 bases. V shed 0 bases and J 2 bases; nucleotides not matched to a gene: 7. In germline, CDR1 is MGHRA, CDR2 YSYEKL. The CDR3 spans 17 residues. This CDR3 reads CASSQDKGQGINYGYTF. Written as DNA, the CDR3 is TGCGCCAGCAGCCAAGATAAAGGACAGGGGATAAACTATGGCTACACCTTC.

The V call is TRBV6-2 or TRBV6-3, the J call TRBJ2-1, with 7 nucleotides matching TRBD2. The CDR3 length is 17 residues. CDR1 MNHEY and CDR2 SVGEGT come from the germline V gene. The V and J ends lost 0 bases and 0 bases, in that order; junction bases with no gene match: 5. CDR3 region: CASSYSLAESSYNEQFF. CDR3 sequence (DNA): TGTGCCAGCAGTTACTCGCTAGCGGAGAGCTCCTACAATGAGCAGTTCTTC.

The CDR3 nucleotides are TGTGCCAGCAGCCACTGGACTAGGGGAAATGAGCAGTTCTTC. Amino acid sequence: CASSHWTRGNEQFF. The chain combines TRBV14 with TRBJ2-1; TRBD2 agrees at 7 bases. CDR1 and CDR2 (germline): SGHDN, FVKESK. With V trimmed by 3 bases and J by 7 bases, 6 bases remained unmatched. The CDR3 covers 14 residues.

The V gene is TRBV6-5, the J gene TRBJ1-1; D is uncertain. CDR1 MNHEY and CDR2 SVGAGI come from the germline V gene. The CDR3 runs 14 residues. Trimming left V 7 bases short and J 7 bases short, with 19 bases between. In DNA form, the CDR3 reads TGTGCCAGCACCGAGGGCGACTCCCGCAGTGAAGCTTTCTTT. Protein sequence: CASTEGDSRSEAFF.

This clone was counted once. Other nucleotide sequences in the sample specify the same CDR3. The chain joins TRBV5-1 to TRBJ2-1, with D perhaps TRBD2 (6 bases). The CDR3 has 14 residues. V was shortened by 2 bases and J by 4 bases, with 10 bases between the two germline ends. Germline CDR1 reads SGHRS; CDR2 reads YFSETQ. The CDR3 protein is CASSFSGAYNEQFF. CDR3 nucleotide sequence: TGCGCCAGCAGCTTTAGCGGAGCATACAATGAGCAGTTCTTC.

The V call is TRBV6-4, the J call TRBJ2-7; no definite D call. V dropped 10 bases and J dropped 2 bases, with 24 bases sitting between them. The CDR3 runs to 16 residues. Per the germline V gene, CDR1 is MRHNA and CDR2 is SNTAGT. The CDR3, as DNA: TGTGCCACCAGACTCTCTAGGCGCCCACGCACCTACGAGCAGTACTTC. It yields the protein CATRLSRRPRTYEQYF.

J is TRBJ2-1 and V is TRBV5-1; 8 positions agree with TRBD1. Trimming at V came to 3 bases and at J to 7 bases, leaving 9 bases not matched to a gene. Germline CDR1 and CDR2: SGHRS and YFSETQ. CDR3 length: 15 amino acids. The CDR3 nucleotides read TGCGCCAGCAGCTCACTGGACAGGGTGGTTAATGAGCAGTTCTTC. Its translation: CASSSLDRVVNEQFF.

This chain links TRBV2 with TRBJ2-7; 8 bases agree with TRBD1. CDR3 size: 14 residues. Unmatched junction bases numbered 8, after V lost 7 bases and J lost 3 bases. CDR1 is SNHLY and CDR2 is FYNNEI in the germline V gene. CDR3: CASTPGQADYEQYF. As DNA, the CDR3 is TGTGCCAGCACTCCGGGACAGGCTGACTACGAGCAGTACTTC.

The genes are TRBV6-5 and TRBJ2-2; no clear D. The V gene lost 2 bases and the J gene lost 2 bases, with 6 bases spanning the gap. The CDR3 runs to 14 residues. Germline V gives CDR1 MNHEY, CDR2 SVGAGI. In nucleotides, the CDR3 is TGTGCCAGCAGTTACCTTCAAAACACCGGGGAGCTGTTTTTT. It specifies CASSYLQNTGELFF.

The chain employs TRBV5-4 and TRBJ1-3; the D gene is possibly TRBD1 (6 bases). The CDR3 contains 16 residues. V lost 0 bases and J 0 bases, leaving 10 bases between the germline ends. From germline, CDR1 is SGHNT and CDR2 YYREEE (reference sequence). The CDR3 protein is CASSLGGTRSGNTIYF. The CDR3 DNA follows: TGTGCCAGCAGCTTGGGGGGGACACGCTCTGGAAACACCATATATTTT.